The present TCR beta chain was sequenced within a study of monozygotic twins with inflammatory bowel disease. Germline CDR1 reads SGHVS; CDR2 reads FQNEAQ. The CDR3 is 13 amino acids. No DNA is given; TCRdb re-called the 5' RACE reads and lists each CDR3 protein once. This table holds a few hundred thousand distinct CDR3 sequences. Source material: blood. This receptor was taken from a human donor with ulcerative colitis or Crohn's disease, or a healthy co-twin of an affected twin (not recorded which). This rearrangement joins TRBV7-8 to TRBJ1-1; absent DNA, TCRdb's TRBD1 call cannot be checked. This CDR3 reads CASSYRQDIEAFF.